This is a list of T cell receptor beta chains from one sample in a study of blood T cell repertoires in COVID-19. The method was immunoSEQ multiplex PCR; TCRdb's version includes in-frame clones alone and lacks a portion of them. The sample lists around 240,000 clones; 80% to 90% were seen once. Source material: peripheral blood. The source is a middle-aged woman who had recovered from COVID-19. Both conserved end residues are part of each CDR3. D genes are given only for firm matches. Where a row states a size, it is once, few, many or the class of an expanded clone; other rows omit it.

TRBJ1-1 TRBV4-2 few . TGTGCCAGCAGGGGGGGGGCAGAAGGCACTGAAGCTTTCTTT CASRGGAEGTEAFF
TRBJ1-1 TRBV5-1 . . TGCGCCAGCAGCTTGGCAGGGGAGGGGAACACTGAAGCTTTCTTT CASSLAGEGNTEAFF
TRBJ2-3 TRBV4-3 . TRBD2 TGCGCCAGCAGCCCGGCGATTGGACTAGCGGGGACTAGCACAGATACGCAGTATTTT CASSPAIGLAGTSTDTQYF
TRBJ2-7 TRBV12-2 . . TGTGCAAGTCGCCTGGACAGGAAAGGCGAGCAGTACTTC CASRLDRKGEQYF
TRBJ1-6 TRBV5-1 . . TGCGCCAGCAGCTTTAGGGGGGGGGATTCACCCCTCCACTTT CASSFRGGDSPLHF
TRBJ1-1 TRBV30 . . TGTGCCTGGAGCGGGGACTCTAACACTGAAGCTTTCTTT CAWSGDSNTEAFF
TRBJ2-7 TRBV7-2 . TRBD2 TGTGCCAGCAGCTCGGGACTAGCGGGGAACGAGCAGTACTTC CASSSGLAGNEQYF
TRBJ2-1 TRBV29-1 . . TGCAGCGTCCAGGGACGGGGGGCAGTTAATGAGCAGTTCTTC CSVQGRGAVNEQFF
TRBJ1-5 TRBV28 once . TGTGCCAGCAGCATATTCAGGGGCAATCAGCCCCAGCATTTT CASSIFRGNQPQHF
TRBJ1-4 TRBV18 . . TGTGCCAGCTCACCGGACAGTGGAAGCGAAAAACTGTTTTTT CASSPDSGSEKLFF
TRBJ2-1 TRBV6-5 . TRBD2 TGTGCCACCATCCGGGCGGGAGACTACAATGAGCAGTTCTTC CATIRAGDYNEQFF
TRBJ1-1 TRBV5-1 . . TGCGCCAGCTCCAGGGGCGGGTCGAACACTGAAGCTTTCTTT CASSRGGSNTEAFF
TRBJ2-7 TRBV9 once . TGTGCCAGCAGCCTCACGACTAATCCCCGCTACGAGCAGTACTTC CASSLTTNPRYEQYF
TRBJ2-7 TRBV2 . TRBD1 TGTGCCTCAACAGGGGGCAGGGTCGAGCAGTACTTC CASTGGRVEQYF
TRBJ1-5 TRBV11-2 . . TGTGCCAGCAGCACTCCCAACAGTCCCTCTCAGCCCCAGCATTTT CASSTPNSPSQPQHF
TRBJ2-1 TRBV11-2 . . TGTGCCAGCAGCTTAATCGCGGGATACAATGAGCAGTTCTTC CASSLIAGYNEQFF
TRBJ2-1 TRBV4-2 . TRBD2 TGTGCCAGCAGCCGAGCGGGGGACTCCTACAATGAGCAGTTCTTC CASSRAGDSYNEQFF
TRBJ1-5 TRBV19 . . TGTGCCACGCAGGGCCTCGGAAATCAGCCCCAGCATTTT CATQGLGNQPQHF
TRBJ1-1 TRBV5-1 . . TGCGCCAGCAGCTCACGAGGCCTGGACAGCCCTTTGAACACTGAAGCTTTCTTT CASSSRGLDSPLNTEAFF
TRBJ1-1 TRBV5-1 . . TGCGCCACCACCCCCCGGGGAGAGAACACTGAAGCTTTCTTT CATTPRGENTEAFF
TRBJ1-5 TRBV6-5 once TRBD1 TGTGCCAGCAGACAACAGGGGTGGGGTCAGCCCCAGCATTTT CASRQQGWGQPQHF
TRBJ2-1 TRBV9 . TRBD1 TGTGCCAGCAGCGTCGCCGGGACAGGGTTAAATGAGCAGTTCTTC CASSVAGTGLNEQFF
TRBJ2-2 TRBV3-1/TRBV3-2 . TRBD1 TGTGCCAGCAGCCGAGGGACAGACACCGGGGAGCTGTTTTTT CASSRGTDTGELFF
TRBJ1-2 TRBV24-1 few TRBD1 TGTGCCACCAGTGAATCGACAGGGACGCAAGCTAACTATGGCTACACCTTC CATSESTGTQANYGYTF
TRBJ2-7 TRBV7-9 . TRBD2 TGTGCCAGCAGCCTCATACACGGGGGGTCCTACGAGCAGTACTTC CASSLIHGGSYEQYF
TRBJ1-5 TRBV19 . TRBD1 TGTGCCAGTAGTTTACAGGGGGTTGAACCCCAGCATTTT CASSLQGVEPQHF
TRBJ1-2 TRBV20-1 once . TGCAGTGCTAGTCTAGGGGGACACTATGGCTACACCTTC CSASLGGHYGYTF
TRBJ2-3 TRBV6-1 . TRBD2 TGTGCCAGCAGTGGGGCTAGCGGGGGCGGAGGCACAGATACGCAGTATTTT CASSGASGGGGTDTQYF
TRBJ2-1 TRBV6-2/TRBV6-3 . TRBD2 TGTGCCAGCAGTCCGAGACTAGCATTATACAATGAGCAGTTCTTC CASSPRLALYNEQFF
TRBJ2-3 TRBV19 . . TGTGCCAGCAGGTCGGCAGGGAACACAGATACGCAGTATTTT CASRSAGNTDTQYF
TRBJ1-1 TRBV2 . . TGTGCCGAAAAGAAGGATAAGGGGACTGAAGCTTTCTTT CAEKKDKGTEAFF
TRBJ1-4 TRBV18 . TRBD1 TGTGCCAGCTCAGCCGGGACAGGGGATGAAAAACTGTTTTTT CASSAGTGDEKLFF
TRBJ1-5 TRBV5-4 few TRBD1 TGTGCCAGCAGCCGCGGGACAGGGAATCAGCCCCAGCATTTT CASSRGTGNQPQHF
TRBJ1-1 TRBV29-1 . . TGCAGCGTTGAAGGTGGGAGGAACACTGAAGCTTTCTTT CSVEGGRNTEAFF
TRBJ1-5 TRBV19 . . TGTGCCAGTCACACGGGGGGGGCAAGCAATCAGCCCCAGCATTTT CASHTGGASNQPQHF
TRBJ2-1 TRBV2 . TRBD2 TGTGCCAGCAGGGATAGCGGGGGGGCCCCTGAGCAGTTCTTC CASRDSGGAPEQFF
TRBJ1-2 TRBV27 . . TGTGCCAGCAGTTTGGGGCAGGGTGACTATGGCTACACCTTC CASSLGQGDYGYTF
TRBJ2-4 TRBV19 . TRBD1 TGTGCCAGTACCACTAGATCCAGGGGGTCCAAAAACATTCAGTACTTC CASTTRSRGSKNIQYF
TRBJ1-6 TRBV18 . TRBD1 TGTGCCAGCTCTCCTGTAGGACAGGGTGATTCACCCCTCCACTTT CASSPVGQGDSPLHF
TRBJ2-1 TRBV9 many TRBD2 TGTGCCAGCAGCGTAGAGACTAGCGGGGGCAATGAGCAGTTCTTC CASSVETSGGNEQFF
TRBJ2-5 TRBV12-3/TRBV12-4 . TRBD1 TGTGCCAGCAGTTTGAGACAGGGTGAGACCCAGTACTTC CASSLRQGETQYF
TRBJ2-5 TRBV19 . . TGTGCCAGTAGTATAGATCGAGGGGGGGCAGAGACCCAGTACTTC CASSIDRGGAETQYF
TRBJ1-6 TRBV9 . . TGTGCCAGCAGCGTATCCGGGGGTGCACCCCTCCACTTT CASSVSGGAPLHF
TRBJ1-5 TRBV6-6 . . TGTGCCAGCCGGTATTTGGGCAATCAGCCCCAGCATTTT CASRYLGNQPQHF
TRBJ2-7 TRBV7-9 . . TGTGCCAGCAGCCCCGGGCAGTACTTC CASSPGQYF
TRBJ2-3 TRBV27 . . TGTGCCAGCAGTTTCGGGACTGGAGAATGGGCTACGCAGTATTTT CASSFGTGEWATQYF
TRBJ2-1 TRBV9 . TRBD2 TGTGCCAGCAGCCGCAGCGGGGGGGCCTACAATGAGCAGTTCTTC CASSRSGGAYNEQFF
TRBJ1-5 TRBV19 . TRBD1 TGTGCCAGTAGTATGGACAGGAAGAATCAGCCCCAGCATTTT CASSMDRKNQPQHF
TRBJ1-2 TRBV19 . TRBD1 TGTGCCAGTAGTATAACTCCAACAGGGGGCGAAGGCTACACCTTC CASSITPTGGEGYTF
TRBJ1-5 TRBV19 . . TGTGCCAGTAGCATAAATGCAGGCCCTAATCAGCCCCAGCATTTT CASSINAGPNQPQHF
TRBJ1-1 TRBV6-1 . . TGTGCCAGCAGTGAGTTCCAGTTCACTGAAGCTTTCTTT CASSEFQFTEAFF
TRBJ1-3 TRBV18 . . TGTGCCAGCTCACCCGACAGAGTCTCTGGAAACACCATATATTTT CASSPDRVSGNTIYF
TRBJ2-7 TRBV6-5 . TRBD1 TGTGCCAGCAACCGGGACAGGGCCTACGAGCAGTACTTC CASNRDRAYEQYF
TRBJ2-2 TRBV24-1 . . TGTGCCACCAGTGATTCACGGGACTTCTCGGGCGGGGAGCTGTTTTTT CATSDSRDFSGGELFF
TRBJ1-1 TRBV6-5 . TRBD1 TGTGCCAGCAGTCGCACAGGGGGTTGGGACACTGAAGCTTTCTTT CASSRTGGWDTEAFF